The 28 T cell receptor beta chains below come from one sample, sequenced in a study of T cells after yellow fever vaccination. Each CDR3 protein is one row after TCRdb ran MiXCR on the 5' RACE reads. Of 450,000 to 600,000 distinct CDR3 sequences listed, roughly 13% are singletons. Sample: PBMCs, taken on the day of the yellow fever booster vaccination. Receptors were obtained from a man aged 30 to 45 who received the YFV17D yellow fever vaccine.

A few counts support this clonotype. The V gene is TRBV30, the J gene TRBJ2-1; weak D call: TRBD2 (7 bases). CDR1 GTSNPN and CDR2 SVGIG come from the germline V gene (reference sequence). This CDR3 has 15 residues. Trimming removed 5 bases at V and 9 bases at J, with 23 bases between. CDR3 sequence: CAWARGWRERSEQFF. CDR3 DNA: TGTGCCTGGGCAAGGGGGTGGCGGGAGAGGTCTGAGCAGTTCTTC.

The chain has TRBV25-1 and TRBJ2-7, with 7 bases fitting TRBD1. This CDR3 has 14 residues. Germline assignment: CDR1 MGHDK and CDR2 SYGVNS. J gave up 2 bases and V 4 bases, and 5 bases lay outside the gene matches. CDR3 bases: TGTGCCAGCAGTGCTTATGGGACAGCCTACGAGCAGTACTTC. It yields the protein CASSAYGTAYEQYF.

In DNA, the CDR3 is TGTGCCAGCCGAACAGGGGCGTCATCCTACGAGCAGTACTTC. Protein product: CASRTGASSYEQYF. This chain uses TRBV7-2 with TRBJ2-7, with 7 positions matching TRBD1. V lost 8 bases to trimming and J lost 1 base; unmatched junction nucleotides: 8. Per germline, CDR1 SGHTA and CDR2 FQGNSA. CDR3 size: 14 residues.

This clonotype was counted only a few times. The chain links TRBV12-3 or TRBV12-4 to TRBJ1-6; D is undetermined. Trimming removed 2 bases at V and 5 bases at J, with 7 bases between. The CDR3 is made up of 14 amino acids. The CDR3 nucleotides are TGTGCCAGCAGTTTAAACAGCGATAATTCACCCCTCCACTTT. This codes for CASSLNSDNSPLHF.

A few counts support this clonotype. The chain is built from TRBV12-3 or TRBV12-4 and TRBJ1-5; a weak D match, TRBD1 (6 bases). The ends were cut back, 6 bases at V and 4 bases at J, with 13 bases in the middle. This CDR3 comprises 14 residues. The CDR3 loop is CASRHGGGNQPQHF. The CDR3 region has the DNA TGTGCCAGCAGACACGGGGGCGGTAATCAGCCCCAGCATTTT.

This CDR3 reads CASSPPTSGRYEQYF. In DNA form, the CDR3 reads TGTGCCAGCAGCCCTCCTACTAGCGGGAGGTACGAGCAGTACTTC. The rearrangement uses TRBV12-3 or TRBV12-4 and TRBJ2-7; TRBD2 matches 12 bases. The CDR3 totals 15 residues. V shed 6 bases, J shed 4 bases, and the junction held 7 bases outside the gene matches.

This clonotype was observed at least ten times. V usage is TRBV12-3 or TRBV12-4 and J usage is TRBJ2-7; D is unresolved. The CDR3 covers 14 residues. V lost 7 bases, J lost 4 bases, and 17 bases lay in between. CDR3 sequence: CASTPTGRIYEQYF. The DNA of the CDR3 is TGTGCCAGCACCCCTACGGGTCGGATTTACGAGCAGTACTTC.

The chain links TRBV6-1 to TRBJ1-3; D ambiguous. The CDR3 runs to 14 residues. V was clipped by 3 bases and J by 0 bases, with 6 bases between them. Germline V CDR1 and CDR2: MNHNS, SASEGT. The CDR3 sequence is CASSERFSGNTIYF. DNA of the CDR3: TGTGCCAGCAGTGAGCGGTTCTCTGGAAACACCATATATTTT.

The gene calls are TRBV10-3 and TRBJ1-5; D is ambiguous. The length of the CDR3 is 13 residues. Trimming stripped 10 bases from V and 6 bases from J, with 16 bases between. The germline V gene encodes CDR1 ENHRY and CDR2 SYGVKD. CDR3 in DNA: TGTGCCACCCGCCAGAGGGAGGGTCAGCCCCAGCATTTT. Amino acid sequence: CATRQREGQPQHF.

This clonotype has only a few counts. The V and J genes are TRBV7-2 and TRBJ2-1; weak D call: TRBD1 (5 bases). V shed 5 bases and J shed 8 bases, with 13 bases lying between them. The CDR3 extends over 13 amino acids. CDR1 is SGHTA, CDR2 FQGNSA, per germline. CDR3 protein: CASSGWGDDEQFF. CDR3 bases: TGTGCCAGCAGCGGATGGGGCGACGATGAGCAGTTCTTC.

This clonotype turned up a few times. V gene TRBV29-1 combines with J gene TRBJ2-7; D gene ambiguous. Germline CDR1 reads SQVTM; CDR2 reads ANQGSEA. The CDR3 spans 15 residues. V lost 4 bases to trimming and J lost 6 bases, with 22 bases between them. The DNA for the CDR3 is TGCAGCGTTGTTTTCCAGCAACTTCGGACGACCGAGCAGTACTTC. It encodes CSVVFQQLRTTEQYF.

The chain carries TRBV30 and TRBJ2-1; a possible D gene is TRBD2 (6 bases). CDR1 is GTSNPN and CDR2 is SVGIG in the germline V gene (reference sequence). The CDR3 contains 16 residues. V lost 2 bases and J 0 bases, leaving 14 bases between the germline ends. The CDR3 region has the DNA TGTGCCTGGAGTTTCGGAGGGCCGATCTCCTACAATGAGCAGTTCTTC. It is translated as CAWSFGGPISYNEQFF.

This clonotype was found a few times. The chain couples TRBV5-1 to TRBJ2-1; D gene ambiguous. Trimming stripped 2 bases from V and 8 bases from J, with 11 bases between. This CDR3 region has 13 residues. Germline lookup yields CDR1 SGHRS and CDR2 YFSETQ. The CDR3 region is CASSFGSGYEQFF. The CDR3 coding sequence is TGCGCCAGCAGCTTCGGGTCGGGCTATGAGCAGTTCTTC.

The chain joins TRBV28 to TRBJ2-1; 10 bases agree with TRBD2. Germline V lookup: CDR1 MDHEN, CDR2 SYDVKM. Trimming at V came to 1 base and at J to 6 bases, leaving 6 bases not matched to a gene. The CDR3 is made up of 16 amino acids. CDR3 amino acids: CASSLLALAGVNEQFF. In nucleotides, the CDR3 is TGTGCCAGCAGTTTATTGGCTCTAGCGGGAGTCAATGAGCAGTTCTTC.

The gene calls are TRBV12-3 or TRBV12-4 and TRBJ2-1, with TRBD1 identical over 7 bases. There are 17 residues in the CDR3. The V gene end was trimmed by 3 bases and the J gene end by 1 base; junction bases not matched to a gene: 9. DNA of the CDR3: TGTGCCAGCAGTTTCCGGGACAGTGAACTTTCCTACAATGAGCAGTTCTTC. It encodes CASSFRDSELSYNEQFF.

This clonotype was seen more than once but under ten times. The CDR3 DNA follows: TGTGCCAGCAGCTTAGCGGTTCCCACCATATATTTT. Translating gives CASSLAVPTIYF. The rearrangement links TRBV7-9 to TRBJ1-3; D unresolved. From germline, CDR1 is SEHNR and CDR2 FQNEAQ (reference sequence). The CDR3 is 12 amino acids. V was shortened by 0 bases and J by 9 bases, with 6 bases between the two germline ends.

The chain couples TRBV11-2 to TRBJ1-6; no clear D. V was clipped by 5 bases and J by 6 bases, with 14 bases between them. Germline V gene sequence: CDR1 SGHAT, CDR2 FQNNGV. This CDR3 is built from 15 residues. Written as DNA, the CDR3 is TGTGCCAGCAGCGGGGAGGGCAAACTTAATTCACCCCTCCACTTT. This translates into CASSGEGKLNSPLHF.

This clonotype was observed a few times. V is TRBV12-5 and J is TRBJ2-1; the match to TRBD2 covers 7 bases. J was trimmed by 4 bases and V by 5 bases; bases with no gene match: 5. This CDR3 is built from 14 residues. The V gene's germline CDR1 is LGHNT and CDR2 FRNRAP. The CDR3, as DNA: TGTGCTAGTGGTACCGGGACTACGTACAATGAGCAGTTCTTC. Amino acids: CASGTGTTYNEQFF.

This clonotype was seen more than once but under ten times. This chain links TRBV29-1 with TRBJ2-5; 8 bases are shared with TRBD2. V dropped 6 bases and J dropped 4; count of bases not matched to a gene: 4. This CDR3 has 12 residues. Germline V CDR1 and CDR2: SQVTM, ANQGSEA. The CDR3 region has the DNA TGCAGCGTCGCGACTAGCGTAGAGACCCAGTACTTC. This gives the protein CSVATSVETQYF.

This clonotype was seen at least ten times. The genes are TRBV6-2 or TRBV6-3 and TRBJ2-7; 9 bases fit TRBD2. The CDR3 has 14 amino acids. V shed 6 bases, J shed 2 bases, and the junction held 5 bases outside the gene matches. Germline-derived CDR1 and CDR2 are MNHEY and SVGEGT. The CDR3 DNA reads as TGTGCCAGCAGACGGACTAGCGCGCCCTACGAGCAGTACTTC. Translation: CASRRTSAPYEQYF.

The V gene is TRBV7-9, the J gene TRBJ2-2; the D is unclear. V was pared by 4 bases and J by 0 bases, with 9 bases between. Germline values: CDR1 SEHNR, CDR2 FQNEAQ (reference sequence). This CDR3 spans 15 amino acids. CDR3: CASSSRTSNTGELFF. Written as DNA, the CDR3 is TGTGCCAGCAGCTCCAGGACCTCGAACACCGGGGAGCTGTTTTTT.

This clonotype has only a few counts. The gene calls are TRBV5-1 and TRBJ1-6; D might be TRBD1 (5 bases). In germline, CDR1 is SGHRS, CDR2 YFSETQ. CDR3 size: 16 residues. V was shortened by 4 bases and J by 8 bases, with 19 bases between the two germline ends. CDR3: CASSPTGPATYSPLHF. The CDR3 nucleotides are TGCGCCAGCAGCCCAACAGGACCCGCTACATATTCACCCCTCCACTTT.

This clonotype appeared a few times. The chain recombines TRBV7-2 with TRBJ2-1, with no clear D. Trimming cost V 6 bases and J 4 bases, with 10 bases left between them. The germline V gene encodes CDR1 SGHTA and CDR2 FQGNSA. The CDR3 runs to 13 residues. The CDR3 loop reads CASRARQYNEQFF. DNA of the CDR3: TGTGCCAGCAGAGCTCGCCAGTACAATGAGCAGTTCTTC.

In this sample, this clonotype turned up a few times. The genes are TRBV10-2 and TRBJ2-7; possible D gene TRBD2, 7 bases. Trimming stripped 11 bases from V and 2 bases from J, with 19 bases between. Germline assignment: CDR1 WSHSY and CDR2 SAAADI. CDR3 length: 14 residues. CDR3 in DNA: TGCGCCGCGGCGAAAGGGGGGGAAACCTACGAGCAGTACTTC. Protein sequence: CAAAKGGETYEQYF.

This clonotype was seen a few times. The J gene is TRBJ2-3, the V gene TRBV5-1, with 10 bases matching TRBD2. The V and J ends lost 5 bases and 2 bases, in that order; junction bases with no gene match: 8. The CDR3 spans 16 residues. CDR1 is SGHRS, CDR2 YFSETQ, per germline. The CDR3 DNA reads TGCGCCAGCAGTTCTTCTGGACTAGCGGCCACAGATACGCAGTATTTT. It codes for CASSSSGLAATDTQYF.

The table lists this clonotype with many counts. The V gene is TRBV29-1, the J gene TRBJ2-1; 8 bases line up with TRBD1. Germline lookup yields CDR1 SQVTM and CDR2 ANQGSEA. This CDR3 has 12 residues. J gave up 5 bases and V 7 bases, and 4 bases lay outside the gene matches. In nucleotides, the CDR3 is TGCAGCGCTCGACAGGGGAACAATGAGCAGTTCTTC. Its translation: CSARQGNNEQFF.

The chain is built from TRBV5-4 and TRBJ2-1; 11 positions agree with TRBD2. The CDR3 covers 22 residues. V lost 0 bases to trimming and J lost 0 bases; unmatched junction nucleotides: 17. CDR1 is SGHNT, CDR2 YYREEE, per germline (reference sequence). The CDR3 DNA follows: TGTGCCAGCAGCTTGGGGGGTGGTCTAGCGGGAGGACCAGTGAGCTCCTACAATGAGCAGTTCTTC. As protein: CASSLGGGLAGGPVSSYNEQFF.

The J gene is TRBJ2-3, the V gene TRBV20-1; TRBD2 is a possible D gene (6 bases). The V end lost 0 bases, the J end lost 3 bases, and 13 bases lay between the germline ends. This CDR3 comprises 15 residues. CDR1 DFQATT and CDR2 SNEGSKA come from the germline V gene (reference sequence). The CDR3 protein is CSARDTRTTTDTQYF. Written as DNA, the CDR3 is TGCAGTGCTAGAGATACTAGGACTACGACAGATACGCAGTATTTT.